This T cell receptor beta chain is drawn from a study of T cell repertoires in cytomegalovirus infection. Study information: Public TCR beta signature analysis indicated the presence of both CMV infection and matching HLA type.

Regarding this clonotype: The antigen is undetermined.

Trimming took off 4 bases at V and 2 bases at J, with 14 bases between the two ends. The germline V gene has CDR1 MNHEY and CDR2 SVGEGT. The CDR3 totals 15 residues. Overall study results and limits: In two of eight donors, the top clonotype was HLA-C-restricted CMV-specific.

TCRdb reprocessed the reads with MiXCR, giving one entry per CDR3 protein. In the table there are 150,000 to 200,000 distinct CDR3 sequences, about 28% of which are singletons. V and J are TRBV6-2 or TRBV6-3 and TRBJ2-5, with TRBD2 as a possible D gene (6 bases). The sequenced sample consisted of PBMCs. The clonotype originates from a human donor in good health (CMV status not recorded). Some clones in this sample may be carry-over from other donors' samples. CDR3 sequence reads: CASSSGGATQETQYF. The DNA for the CDR3 is TGTGCCAGCAGTTCCGGCGGGGCGACTCAAGAGACCCAGTACTTC.